The clone carrying this TCR beta chain has just a few counts. The record originates from a study of CD8 T cells in Susac syndrome. V shed 5 bases and J shed 6 bases, with 11 bases lying between them. This CDR3 contains 12 residues. Germline V gene data show CDR1 as SGHAT and CDR2 as FQNNGV. The authors reverse transcribed about 0.5 to 1 ug RNA with random hexamers. TCRdb ran MiXCR on the immunoSEQ multiplex PCR reads and lists one entry per CDR3 protein. The sample includes 150,000 to 200,000 distinct CDR3 sequences, roughly 90% seen only once; the top ten take 0.087%. This sequence joins TRBV11-2 and TRBJ2-7, with a tentative D call TRBD1 (6 bases). The sequencing input was CD4+ T cells from PBMCs. The clonotype originates from a human donor with Susac syndrome. CDR3 protein: CASSRSGVEQYF. The CDR3 nucleotides are TGTGCCAGCAGCCGATCAGGGGTCGAGCAGTACTTC.